The 30 T cell receptor beta chains below all came from one sample that was sequenced in a study of cytomegalovirus exposure and HLA in healthy donors. The primer mix had 60 Vbeta and 13 Jbeta primers. TCRdb's table, derived via immunoSEQ multiplex PCR, lists solely in-frame clones and lacks some. Of about 160,000 clones in the sample, around 82% were seen once. Sequencing input: PBMCs. All receptors derive from a man aged 45-65 years in good health and CMV-seropositive.

This chain connects TRBV5-1 to TRBJ2-5; possible D gene TRBD1, 6 bases. The V and J ends lost 5 bases and 2 bases respectively, with 13 bases between them. This CDR3 contains 14 residues. The germline gives CDR1 SGHRS, CDR2 YFSETQ. As DNA, the CDR3 is TGCGCCAGCAGACAGGGAGCTTCGCAAGAGACCCAGTACTTC. Its protein product is CASRQGASQETQYF.

The V gene is TRBV6-5, the J gene TRBJ1-4; 9 positions agree with TRBD1. The CDR3 contains 15 residues. J gave up 1 base and V 6 bases, and 3 bases lay outside the gene matches. Per germline, CDR1 MNHEY and CDR2 SVGAGI. The CDR3, as DNA: TGTGCCAGCAGGAAGGGACAGGGAACTAATGAAAAACTGTTTTTT. Protein sequence: CASRKGQGTNEKLFF.

V is TRBV13 and J is TRBJ1-1, with 8 bases matching TRBD1. CDR1 is PRHDT, CDR2 FYEKMQ, per germline (reference sequence). Germline trimming cut 5 bases from V and 1 base from J; bases unmatched to any gene: 6. The CDR3 is made up of 15 amino acids. The CDR3 sequence is CASSEQTGGNTEAFF. The CDR3 DNA follows: TGTGCCAGCAGCGAACAAACAGGGGGGAACACTGAAGCTTTCTTT.

V is TRBV5-1 and J is TRBJ2-1; possibly TRBD1 for D (5 bases). Germline CDR1 reads SGHRS; CDR2 reads YFSETQ. This CDR3 is built from 13 residues. Trimming left V 4 bases short and J 4 bases short, with 9 bases between. CDR3: CASSVSGYNEQFF. The CDR3 DNA follows: TGCGCCAGCAGCGTGTCAGGGTACAATGAGCAGTTCTTC.

The J gene is TRBJ1-5, the V gene TRBV25-1; possible D gene TRBD1, 6 bases. CDR1 and CDR2 from the germline V gene are MGHDK and SYGVNS. The length of the CDR3 is 14 residues. The V end lost 1 base, the J end lost 5 bases, and 9 bases lay between the germline ends. CDR3 loop: CASSESGDHQPQHF. CDR3 in DNA: TGTGCCAGCAGTGAATCAGGGGACCATCAGCCCCAGCATTTT. Looking up the rest from reference TRBV25-1 and TRBJ1-5 gives the full variable domain: EADIYQTPRYLVIGTGKKITLECSQTMGHDKMYWYQQDPGMELHLIHYSYGVNSTEKGDLSSESTVSRIRTEHFPLTLESARPSHTSQYLCASSESGDHQPQHFGDGTRLSIL.

This chain uses TRBV4-2 with TRBJ1-1; 8 bases map to TRBD1. Trimming cost V 1 base and J 4 bases; bases outside gene matches: 5. CDR3 size: 15 residues. Germline V CDR1 and CDR2: LGHNA, YNFKEQ. The CDR3 DNA sequence: TGTGCCAGCAGCCAAGGGACAGGGATTTCCACTGAAGCTTTCTTT. It encodes CASSQGTGISTEAFF.

The CDR3 loop is CASSYGLGTQTQYF. The DNA of the CDR3 is TGTGCCAGCAGTTACGGACTAGGCACACAGACCCAGTACTTC. The genes are TRBV6-5 and TRBJ2-5; 7 nucleotides align to TRBD2. Germline assignment: CDR1 MNHEY and CDR2 SVGAGI. J was trimmed by 6 bases and V by 2 bases; bases with no gene match: 6. The CDR3 is 14 residues long.

Only one count was recorded for this clone. Relative to the germline gene, one junction end is altered; a read error may explain this. The chain uses TRBV28 and TRBJ2-7, with D tentatively TRBD1 (5 bases). CDR1 is MDHEN and CDR2 is SYDVKM in the germline V gene. The CDR3 is 14 residues long. CDR3 DNA sequence: TGTGCCAGCAGTTTGGGGCAACAAACCTCCTCGGCGCACTTC. It specifies CASSLGQQTSSAHF.

The rearrangement joins TRBV19 to TRBJ2-1, with a possible D match to TRBD2 (6 bases). CDR3 length: 16 amino acids. V shed 0 bases and J shed 2 bases, with 11 bases lying between them. Germline V CDR1 and CDR2: LNHDA, SQIVND (reference sequence). CDR3 DNA: TGTGCCAGTAGTATAGAGGAGGGGTACCCCTACAATGAGCAGTTCTTC. Protein product: CASSIEEGYPYNEQFF.

This clone was counted between two and nine times. The chain recombines TRBV28 with TRBJ1-5; 7 bases map to TRBD1. The V and J ends lost 9 bases and 2 bases, in that order; junction bases with no gene match: 4. CDR3 length equals 13 residues. In germline, CDR1 is MDHEN, CDR2 SYDVKM. CDR3 loop: CASSGQRNQPQHF. The CDR3 nucleotides are TGTGCCAGTTCGGGACAGCGCAATCAGCCCCAGCATTTT.

This rearrangement joins TRBV28 to TRBJ1-2, with TRBD1 identical over 7 bases. Germline V CDR1 and CDR2: MDHEN, SYDVKM. This CDR3 comprises 14 residues. V trimming: 2 bases; J trimming: 6 bases; junction bases outside the gene matches: 6. CDR3 bases: TGTGCCAGCAGTTTACAGACAGGGCTGGATGGCTACACCTTC. It yields the protein CASSLQTGLDGYTF.

V usage is TRBV9 and J usage is TRBJ2-7, with 7 bases identical to TRBD2. The germline V gene encodes CDR1 SGDLS and CDR2 YYNGEE. This CDR3 comprises 16 residues. Unmatched junction bases numbered 15, after V lost 4 bases and J lost 5 bases. Written as DNA, the CDR3 is TGTGCCAGCAGCCCTAGATTGGAGCGGGAATTCAACGAGCAGTACTTC. Its protein product is CASSPRLEREFNEQYF. Using reference TRBV9 and TRBJ2-7 for the parts outside the CDR3, the full variable domain is DSGVTQTPKHLITATGQRVTLRCSPRSGDLSVYWYQQSLDQGLQFLIQYYNGEERAKGNILERFSAQQFPDLHSELNLSSLELGDSALYFCASSPRLEREFNEQYFGPGTRLTVT.

The sample holds many counts of this clone. This chain connects TRBV4-3 to TRBJ2-7; TRBD2 matches at 8 bases. V was clipped by 1 base and J by 0 bases; unmatched bases: 14. This CDR3 comprises 19 residues. Germline values: CDR1 LGHNA, CDR2 YSLEER. This chain's CDR3 is CASSQGISWREVPSYEQYF. In DNA form, the CDR3 reads TGCGCCAGCAGCCAAGGAATATCTTGGCGGGAGGTCCCCTCCTACGAGCAGTACTTC.

Here the CDR3 DNA reads TGTGCCAGCCTGACTAATGAAAAACTGTTTTTT. This gives the protein CASLTNEKLFF. The chain carries TRBV28 and TRBJ1-4; D gene ambiguous. Per germline, CDR1 MDHEN and CDR2 SYDVKM. V was clipped by 8 bases and J by 2 bases, with 3 bases between them. The CDR3 runs to 11 residues.

A single count supports this clone. V and J are TRBV2 and TRBJ1-4; 10 bases map to TRBD1. The V segment lost 6 bases and the J segment 8 bases; nucleotides outside the gene matches: 9. The CDR3 totals 15 residues. In germline, CDR1 is SNHLY, CDR2 FYNNEI. In DNA form, the CDR3 reads TGTGCCAGCAGGGAGGTGACAGGGGGCAAGGAAAAACTGTTTTTT. Its protein product is CASREVTGGKEKLFF.

This sequence joins TRBV2 and TRBJ2-3; 10 bases match TRBD2. Losses at the gene ends were 4 bases for V and 0 bases for J; bases not matched to a gene: 19. CDR1 SNHLY and CDR2 FYNNEI come from the germline V gene. CDR3 size: 21 residues. CDR3 amino acids: CASSVPGLARDRLDSTDTQYF. The CDR3 region has the DNA TGTGCCAGCAGTGTCCCGGGACTAGCGCGGGACCGATTGGATAGCACAGATACGCAGTATTTT.

The J gene is TRBJ1-2, the V gene TRBV7-3; D may be TRBD1 (6 bases). The V end was cut by 3 bases, the J end by 2 bases, with 7 bases between. Germline loops: CDR1 SGHTA, CDR2 FQGTGA. This CDR3 comprises 13 residues. CDR3 coding DNA: TGTGCCAGCAGCTTGGACAGCAACTATGGCTACACCTTC. Its protein product is CASSLDSNYGYTF.

The rearrangement uses TRBV6-1 and TRBJ2-5, with 8 bases that match TRBD2. This CDR3 region has 15 residues. V lost 5 bases, J lost 5 bases, and 10 bases stayed unmatched. The germline CDR1 and CDR2 sequences are MNHNS and SASEGT. Written as DNA, the CDR3 is TGTGCCAGCAGTCCACTAGCGGCGGTTGTGGAGACCCAGTACTTC. Translated: CASSPLAAVVETQYF.

The chain combines TRBV4-1 with TRBJ1-5; possibly TRBD1 for D (5 bases). The CDR3 loop spans 16 amino acids. Germline V CDR1 and CDR2: MGHRA, YSYEKL. Trimming removed 0 bases from V and 2 bases from J, with 11 bases in between. The CDR3, as DNA: TGCGCCAGCAGCCAAGATCCGCAGGGCGGCAATCAGCCCCAGCATTTT. Residues: CASSQDPQGGNQPQHF.

The chain carries TRBV5-6 and TRBJ1-2; D uncertain. CDR3 length: 14 residues. V lost 2 bases to trimming and J lost 0 bases, with 8 bases between them. Germline lookup yields CDR1 SGHDT and CDR2 YYEEEE. This CDR3 reads CASSFLAANYGYTF. CDR3 coding DNA: TGTGCCAGCAGCTTTCTAGCTGCTAACTATGGCTACACCTTC.

The chain has TRBV5-1 and TRBJ1-1; no reliable D call. The CDR3 consists of 14 residues. CDR1 is SGHRS, CDR2 YFSETQ, per germline. The germline V and J ends were trimmed by 4 bases and 1 base, with 11 bases remaining between them. The DNA of the CDR3 is TGCGCCAGCAGCCCGACGGGTGCGAACACTGAAGCTTTCTTT. Translation gives CASSPTGANTEAFF.

The V gene is TRBV6-1, the J gene TRBJ1-2; the match to TRBD1 covers 7 bases. V lost 2 bases to trimming and J lost 5 bases; unmatched junction nucleotides: 5. Germline V gene data show CDR1 as MNHNS and CDR2 as SASEGT. There are 14 residues in the CDR3. The CDR3 protein is CASSEMRGPYGYTF. CDR3 coding DNA: TGTGCCAGCAGTGAAATGAGGGGGCCTTATGGCTACACCTTC.

This CDR3 is CASTSGTGENYGYTF. The CDR3 bases are TGTGCCAGCACATCCGGGACAGGGGAAAACTATGGCTACACCTTC. The chain links TRBV6-1 to TRBJ1-2, with 10 bases aligning to TRBD1. The CDR3 runs to 15 residues. V trimming: 7 bases; J trimming: 2 bases; junction bases outside the gene matches: 7. CDR1 and CDR2 from the germline V gene are MNHNS and SASEGT.

The chain recombines TRBV5-1 with TRBJ1-3; 9 positions agree with TRBD1. V lost 3 bases and J lost 4; bases outside the gene matches: 2. CDR1 is SGHRS and CDR2 is YFSETQ in the germline V gene. The CDR3 length is 14 residues. This CDR3 is CASSYGTGGNTIYF. CDR3 DNA sequence: TGCGCCAGCAGCTACGGGACAGGGGGAAACACCATATATTTT.

The genes are TRBV6-5 and TRBJ1-3, with a weak D call TRBD1 (5 bases). Looked up from germline, CDR1 is MNHEY and CDR2 is SVGAGI. The CDR3 is made up of 16 amino acids. V was trimmed by 2 bases and J by 3 bases, leaving 14 bases between them. Written as DNA, the CDR3 is TGTGCCAGCAGTTACAGGCAGGGCGTAATTGGAAACACCATATATTTT. Translating gives CASSYRQGVIGNTIYF.

The chain carries TRBV5-8 and TRBJ1-2; D perhaps matches TRBD1 (5 bases). Germline V gene data show CDR1 as SGHTS and CDR2 as YDEGEE. The V end was cut by 10 bases, the J end by 4 bases, with 14 bases between. The CDR3 spans 12 residues. This CDR3 is CAGGERGYGYTF. Here the CDR3 DNA reads TGTGCCGGAGGGGAAAGGGGCTATGGCTACACCTTC.

The table lists this clone with a count of one. The rearrangement links TRBV2 to TRBJ1-1; no clear D. V shed 9 bases and J shed 1 base, with 12 bases lying between them. The CDR3 is 13 residues long. CDR1 SNHLY and CDR2 FYNNEI come from the germline V gene. Written as DNA, the CDR3 is TGTGCCAGTAGCCCGGGGAGGAACACTGAAGCTTTCTTT. Protein product: CASSPGRNTEAFF. The full variable domain, in which reference TRBV2 and TRBJ1-1 provide the parts outside the CDR3, is EPEVTQTPSHQVTQMGQEVILRCVPISNHLYFYWYRQILGQKVEFLVSFYNNEISEKSEIFDDQFSVERPDGSNFTLKIRSTKLEDSAMYFCASSPGRNTEAFFGQGTRLTVV.

The chain couples TRBV6-1 to TRBJ1-1, with a possible D match to TRBD1 (5 bases). Germline V CDR1 and CDR2: MNHNS, SASEGT. The CDR3 totals 12 residues. V lost 6 bases and J lost 1, with 6 bases in between. CDR3 loop: CASRQANTEAFF. The CDR3 DNA is TGTGCCAGCAGACAGGCGAACACTGAAGCTTTCTTT.

This chain connects TRBV5-6 to TRBJ2-7, with a weak D call TRBD1 (5 bases). This CDR3 has 14 residues. Trimming removed 0 bases from V and 1 base from J, with 8 bases in between. Per the germline V gene, CDR1 is SGHDT and CDR2 is YYEEEE. The CDR3 DNA is TGTGCCAGCAGCTTGGGACAGACTTCCTACGAGCAGTACTTC. Its protein is CASSLGQTSYEQYF.

This clone has just a few counts. The rearrangement joins TRBV11-2 to TRBJ1-1; TRBD1 aligns across 7 bases. The V and J ends lost 0 bases and 8 bases, in that order; junction bases with no gene match: 3. This CDR3 spans 13 amino acids. From germline, CDR1 is SGHAT and CDR2 FQNNGV. CDR3 region: CASSLDDRVEAFF. The CDR3 DNA is TGTGCCAGCAGCTTAGACGACAGGGTGGAAGCTTTCTTT.